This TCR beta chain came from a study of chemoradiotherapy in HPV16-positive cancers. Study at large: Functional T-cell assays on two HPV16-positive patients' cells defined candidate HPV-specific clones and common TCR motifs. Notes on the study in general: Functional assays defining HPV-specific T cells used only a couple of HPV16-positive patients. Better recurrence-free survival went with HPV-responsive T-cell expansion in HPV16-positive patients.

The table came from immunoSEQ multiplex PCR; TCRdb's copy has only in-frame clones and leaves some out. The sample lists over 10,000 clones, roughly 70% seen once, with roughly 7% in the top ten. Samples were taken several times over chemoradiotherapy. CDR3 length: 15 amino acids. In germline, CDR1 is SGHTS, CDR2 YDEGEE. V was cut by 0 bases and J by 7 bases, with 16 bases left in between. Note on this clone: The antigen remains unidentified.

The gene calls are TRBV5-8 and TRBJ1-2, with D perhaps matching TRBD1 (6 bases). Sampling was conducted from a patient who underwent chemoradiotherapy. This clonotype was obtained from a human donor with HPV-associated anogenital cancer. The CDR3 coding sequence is TGTGCCAGCAGCTTGGCCCTCTCAGGGGAGAGTGGCTACACCTTC. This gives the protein CASSLALSGESGYTF.